A single sample is the source of the 9 T cell receptor beta chains below, sequenced in a study of T cell responses to AZD1222 COVID-19 vaccine. Sequencing was performed with immunoSEQ multiplex PCR; in TCRdb, only in-frame clones are kept and a portion is missing. Among approximately 120,000 clones listed, roughly 92% were seen once. This material consisted of peripheral blood, taken on day 0 of AZD1222 vaccination. Receptors originate from an adult in good health.

The chain carries TRBV9 and TRBJ1-2; perhaps TRBD1 as D (6 bases). This CDR3 is built from 18 residues. The germline V gene encodes CDR1 SGDLS and CDR2 YYNGEE. Trimming removed 4 bases from V and 1 base from J, with 23 bases in between. The CDR3 DNA reads TGTGCCAGCAGCCCCGAGGGTTCCAGGGGCGAACTTAACTATGGCTACACCTTC. Its translation is CASSPEGSRGELNYGYTF.

V gene TRBV11-2 combines with J gene TRBJ2-5, with D tentatively TRBD1 or TRBD2 (6 bases each). Trimming stripped 3 bases from V and 5 bases from J, with 10 bases between. This CDR3 comprises 13 residues. Per germline, CDR1 SGHAT and CDR2 FQNNGV. The CDR3 DNA follows: TGTGCCAGCAGCTTTGGGGGGCGGGAGACCCAGTACTTC. Encoded protein: CASSFGGRETQYF.

The J gene is TRBJ1-5, the V gene TRBV6-2 or TRBV6-3; no definite D call. The germline V and J ends were trimmed by 2 bases and 6 bases, with 14 bases remaining between them. The CDR3 is 15 amino acids. Germline V gene data show CDR1 as MNHEY and CDR2 as SVGEGT. The CDR3 is CASSYPTKGFQPQHF. DNA for the CDR3: TGTGCCAGCAGTTACCCCACGAAGGGATTTCAGCCCCAGCATTTT.

This chain links TRBV9 with TRBJ2-1, with TRBD2 as a possible D gene (6 bases). V was cut by 0 bases and J by 7 bases, with 11 bases left in between. The CDR3 consists of 14 residues. The germline V gene encodes CDR1 SGDLS and CDR2 YYNGEE. The CDR3 nucleotides are TGTGCCAGCAGCGTAGTATATGGGGGGAATGAGCAGTTCTTC. As protein: CASSVVYGGNEQFF. Complete variable domain (other parts from reference TRBV9 and TRBJ2-1): DSGVTQTPKHLITATGQRVTLRCSPRSGDLSVYWYQQSLDQGLQFLIQYYNGEERAKGNILERFSAQQFPDLHSELNLSSLELGDSALYFCASSVVYGGNEQFFGPGTRLTVL.

The rearrangement joins TRBV3-1 (or the pseudogene TRBV3-2) to TRBJ1-3; D unclear. Trimming removed 4 bases at V and 1 base at J, with 11 bases between. CDR3 length equals 15 residues. Looked up from germline, CDR1 is LGHDT and CDR2 is YNNKEL (reference sequence). The DNA for the CDR3 is TGTGCCAGCAGCCTAAACAGCGCGTCTGGAAACACCATATATTTT. The encoded protein is CASSLNSASGNTIYF.

The chain is built from TRBV9 and TRBJ1-6, with TRBD1 matching over 8 bases. The CDR3 totals 13 residues. The germline gives CDR1 SGDLS, CDR2 YYNGEE. V lost 3 bases, J lost 10 bases, and 3 bases stayed unmatched. CDR3 sequence: CASSEDRESPLHF. DNA for the CDR3: TGTGCCAGCAGCGAGGACAGGGAATCACCCCTCCACTTT.

The chain recombines TRBV5-6 with TRBJ1-5; D is unclear. This CDR3 contains 14 residues. Trimming took 1 base from V and 2 from J, leaving 7 bases between them. Per the germline V gene, CDR1 is SGHDT and CDR2 is YYEEEE. The CDR3 DNA reads as TGTGCCAGCAGCTTGTACGGGGGCAATCAGCCCCAGCATTTT. It specifies CASSLYGGNQPQHF. The full variable domain, in which reference TRBV5-6 and TRBJ1-5 provide the parts outside the CDR3, is DAGVTQSPTHLIKTRGQQVTLRCSPKSGHDTVSWYQQALGQGPQFIFQYYEEEERQRGNFPDRFSGHQFPNYSSELNVNALLLGDSALYLCASSLYGGNQPQHFGDGTRLSIL.

This chain connects TRBV29-1 to TRBJ2-7, with a possible D match to TRBD1 (5 bases). Germline loops: CDR1 SQVTM, CDR2 ANQGSEA. Trimming stripped 2 bases from V and 3 bases from J, with 8 bases between. CDR3 length: 12 residues. The CDR3 spells CSVERGNYEQYF. In DNA form, the CDR3 reads TGCAGCGTTGAAAGGGGTAACTACGAGCAGTACTTC.

This clone occurred once. The rearrangement joins TRBV9 to TRBJ1-6; perhaps TRBD1 as D (5 bases). V was pared by 3 bases and J by 2 bases, with 12 bases between. The CDR3 totals 16 residues. CDR1 is SGDLS and CDR2 is YYNGEE in the germline V gene. The CDR3 region has the DNA TGTGCCAGCAGCGCCGGCGGGGGGACCTATAATTCACCCCTCCACTTT. Its protein is CASSAGGGTYNSPLHF.